A selection of T cell receptor beta chains follows, all from one sample in a study of T-cell reconstitution after alpha-beta-depleted transplantation in children. TCRdb processed the PCR reads anew with MiXCR; each CDR3 protein has one entry. The sample contains under 300,000 distinct CDR3 sequences, 9.7% of which appear only once. The sequences come from PBMCs from the stem cell graft donor, collected from the stem cell graft. All receptors derive from a human donor who donated a stem cell graft to a child with SCID. CDR3s include the opening cysteine and the closing phenylalanine or tryptophan. The order of the fields is J gene, D gene, clone size, V gene, CDR3 DNA, CDR3 protein. The D gene is left open where the match is weak. Size tells how often a clone was seen (once, few, many) or the class of an expanded clone, and some rows leave it out.

J: TRBJ2-7
D: .
size: few
V: TRBV2
DNA: TGTGCCAGCGTCGAGGAGTGGTACGAGCAGTACTTC
CDR3: CASVEEWYEQYF

J: TRBJ2-5
D: .
size: many
V: TRBV7-7
DNA: TGTGCCAGCAGCTTAGAGTGGGGGGCCCAAGAGACCCAGTACTTC
CDR3: CASSLEWGAQETQYF

J: TRBJ2-3
D: TRBD2
size: .
V: TRBV12-3/TRBV12-4
DNA: TGTGCCAGCAGTTTAGCGGGGGGGTACACAGATACGCAGTATTTT
CDR3: CASSLAGGYTDTQYF

J: TRBJ2-3
D: .
size: many
V: TRBV2
DNA: TGTGCCAGCAGTCTCGGGGGGACACCTAGCACAGATACGCAGTATTTT
CDR3: CASSLGGTPSTDTQYF

J: TRBJ1-6
D: TRBD1
size: many
V: TRBV5-1
DNA: TGCGCCAGCAGCACTGACAGGGGCGAAGGGGATTCACCCCTCCACTTT
CDR3: CASSTDRGEGDSPLHF

J: TRBJ2-3
D: .
size: many
V: TRBV6-1
DNA: TGTGCCAGCAGTGGGAAGGGCGCAGATACGCAGTATTTT
CDR3: CASSGKGADTQYF

J: TRBJ2-7
D: .
size: once
V: TRBV7-6
DNA: TGTGCCAGCAGCTTAAATTCTGGGGACTCCTACGAGCAGTACTTC
CDR3: CASSLNSGDSYEQYF

J: TRBJ1-1
D: .
size: many
V: TRBV7-8
DNA: TGTGCCAGCAGCCGGGGACAACTGAACACTGAAGCTTTCTTT
CDR3: CASSRGQLNTEAFF

J: TRBJ2-5
D: .
size: many
V: TRBV5-1
DNA: TGCGCCAGCAGCACATCTCAGGGGTGGGAGACCCAGTACTTC
CDR3: CASSTSQGWETQYF

J: TRBJ1-1
D: .
size: many
V: TRBV5-1
DNA: TGCGCCAGCAGCGTGACAGCGGATATCATGAACACTGAAGCTTTCTTT
CDR3: CASSVTADIMNTEAFF

J: TRBJ2-5
D: TRBD1
size: many
V: TRBV5-1
DNA: TGCGCCAGCAGCGTATGGCCTCGGGACAGGGTCCAAGAGACCCAGTACTTC
CDR3: CASSVWPRDRVQETQYF

J: TRBJ2-1
D: .
size: many
V: TRBV7-9
DNA: TGTGCCAGCAGCTCCGGACAATACAATGAGCAGTTCTTC
CDR3: CASSSGQYNEQFF

J: TRBJ2-2
D: TRBD2
size: many
V: TRBV10-3
DNA: TGTGCCATCAGTGAACTAGCGTCCGGGGAGCTGTTTTTT
CDR3: CAISELASGELFF

J: TRBJ2-7
D: .
size: .
V: TRBV18
DNA: TGTGCCAGCTCACCAGCAGAAATCTACGAGCAGTACTTC
CDR3: CASSPAEIYEQYF

J: TRBJ1-6
D: .
size: many
V: TRBV7-9
DNA: TGTGCCAGCAGCCAGGTGGGCAGAAATAATTCACCCCTCCACTTT
CDR3: CASSQVGRNNSPLHF

J: TRBJ2-1
D: .
size: many
V: TRBV10-3
DNA: TGTGCCATCAGTGAGTCGGTAGACGCCGATGAGCAGTTCTTC
CDR3: CAISESVDADEQFF

J: TRBJ2-2
D: TRBD1
size: many
V: TRBV6-2/TRBV6-3
DNA: TGTGCCAGCAACGACAGGGGGCTGACCGGGGAGCTGTTTTTT
CDR3: CASNDRGLTGELFF

J: TRBJ2-2
D: .
size: many
V: TRBV11-1
DNA: TGTGCCAGCAGCTTACGGCCTGGACAGAGAGGGGTGAACACCGGGGAGCTGTTTTTT
CDR3: CASSLRPGQRGVNTGELFF

J: TRBJ2-1
D: .
size: many
V: TRBV11-2
DNA: TGTGCCAGCAGCCAGACTAACGAGCAGTTCTTC
CDR3: CASSQTNEQFF

J: TRBJ2-1
D: .
size: many
V: TRBV7-2
DNA: TGTGCCAGCAGCTTAGCGGGCCAATCCTACAATGAGCAGTTCTTC
CDR3: CASSLAGQSYNEQFF

J: TRBJ2-7
D: .
size: many
V: TRBV7-2
DNA: TGTGCCAGCAGCTTCGACAGGTCCTCCTACGAGCAGTACTTC
CDR3: CASSFDRSSYEQYF

J: TRBJ2-5
D: TRBD2
size: many
V: TRBV20-1
DNA: TGCAGTGCTACTGGAGCGGGGGGGCCATCAGAGACCCAGTACTTC
CDR3: CSATGAGGPSETQYF

J: TRBJ1-1
D: .
size: many
V: TRBV27
DNA: TGTGCCAGCAGTTTCCTCCCGAACACTGAAGCTTTCTTT
CDR3: CASSFLPNTEAFF

J: TRBJ2-7
D: .
size: many
V: TRBV20-1
DNA: TGCAGTGCTAGACCGACTAGTTCCTACGAGCAGTACTTC
CDR3: CSARPTSSYEQYF

J: TRBJ1-1
D: TRBD1
size: many
V: TRBV12-3/TRBV12-4
DNA: TGTGCCAGCACTATATCGGACAGGACTGAAGCTTTCTTT
CDR3: CASTISDRTEAFF

J: TRBJ2-2
D: .
size: many
V: TRBV14
DNA: TGTGCCAGCAGCCAAGAATACGGGGAGCTGTTTTTT
CDR3: CASSQEYGELFF

J: TRBJ2-2
D: .
size: many
V: TRBV10-3
DNA: TGTGCCATCAGTGAGAGACGTGGGGCCGGGGAGCTGTTTTTT
CDR3: CAISERRGAGELFF

J: TRBJ2-5
D: .
size: many
V: TRBV28
DNA: TGTGCCAGCAGTTCCCGCCCCGAAGAGACCCAGTACTTC
CDR3: CASSSRPEETQYF

J: TRBJ2-1
D: TRBD2
size: many
V: TRBV5-5
DNA: TGTGCCAGCAGCTCCGGGAGGTCTATTTTACTCGATGAGCAGTTCTTC
CDR3: CASSSGRSILLDEQFF

J: TRBJ2-6
D: .
size: .
V: TRBV5-1
DNA: TGCGCCAGCAGCTTACCTCAATCTGGGGCCAACGTCCTGACTTTC
CDR3: CASSLPQSGANVLTF

J: TRBJ1-5
D: .
size: many
V: TRBV29-1
DNA: TGCAGCGTTGACAGGGTTGGCAATCAGCCCCAGCATTTT
CDR3: CSVDRVGNQPQHF

J: TRBJ2-5
D: .
size: many
V: TRBV2
DNA: TGTGCCAGCACCGGCGTACAAGAGACCCAGTACTTC
CDR3: CASTGVQETQYF

J: TRBJ2-5
D: TRBD1
size: many
V: TRBV10-1
DNA: TGCGCCAGCAGTGATCAGAGGACAGGGACTGGGGAGACCCAGTACTTC
CDR3: CASSDQRTGTGETQYF

J: TRBJ2-7
D: .
size: many
V: TRBV4-1
DNA: TGCGCCAGCAGCCAAGATTCGAGGAATTACTACGAGCAGTACTTC
CDR3: CASSQDSRNYYEQYF

J: TRBJ2-7
D: TRBD1
size: many
V: TRBV29-1
DNA: TGCAGCGTTGACCTTGGGACAGGGAGTGGCGAGCAGTACTTC
CDR3: CSVDLGTGSGEQYF

J: TRBJ2-7
D: .
size: few
V: TRBV19
DNA: TGTGCCAGTAGTATAGCCCTGTGGGGGCCCTACGAGCAGTACTTC
CDR3: CASSIALWGPYEQYF

J: TRBJ2-7
D: .
size: many
V: TRBV13
DNA: TGTGCCAGCAGCTTAGGGGACAGCTCCTACGAGCAGTACTTC
CDR3: CASSLGDSSYEQYF

J: TRBJ2-1
D: TRBD2
size: many
V: TRBV7-2
DNA: TGTGCCAGCAGCTTAATTAGCGGGGGCCTCTCCTACAATGAGCAGTTCTTC
CDR3: CASSLISGGLSYNEQFF

J: TRBJ2-7
D: TRBD1
size: few
V: TRBV14
DNA: TGTGCCAGCAGCCAGTCTCCAGGGGGCGTGCAGCACTTC
CDR3: CASSQSPGGVQHF